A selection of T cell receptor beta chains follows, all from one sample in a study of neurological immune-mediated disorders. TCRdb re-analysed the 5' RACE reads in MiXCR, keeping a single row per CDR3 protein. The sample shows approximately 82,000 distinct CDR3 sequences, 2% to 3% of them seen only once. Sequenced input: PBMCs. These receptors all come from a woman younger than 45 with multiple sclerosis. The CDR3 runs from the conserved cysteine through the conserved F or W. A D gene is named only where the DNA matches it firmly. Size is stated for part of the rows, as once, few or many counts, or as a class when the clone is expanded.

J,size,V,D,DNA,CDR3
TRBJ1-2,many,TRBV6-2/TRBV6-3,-,TGTGCCAGCAGTCCATCCTCCACATCCGGCTACACCTTC,CASSPSSTSGYTF
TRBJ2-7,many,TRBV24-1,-,TGTGCCACCAGTGACCCGGAGACCTACGAGCAGTACTTC,CATSDPETYEQYF
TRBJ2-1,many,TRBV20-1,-,TGCAGTGCTAGAGCGTCTGAAAACACGGTCCATGAGCAGTTCTTC,CSARASENTVHEQFF
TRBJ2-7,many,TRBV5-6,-,TGTGCCAGCAGCTTGGGGCAGACTATTTACGAGCAGTACTTC,CASSLGQTIYEQYF
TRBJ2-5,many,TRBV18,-,TGTGCCAGCTCATCTCGAGAGACCCAGTACTTC,CASSSRETQYF
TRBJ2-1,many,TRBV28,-,TGTGCCAGCAGTAGGGTAGCGAAAAGGTCCTACAATGAGCAGTTCTTC,CASSRVAKRSYNEQFF
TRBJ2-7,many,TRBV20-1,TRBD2,TGCAGTGCTAGATCGGGACTAGCGGGGCCCTACGAGCAGTACTTC,CSARSGLAGPYEQYF
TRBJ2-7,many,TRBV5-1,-,TGCGCCAGCAGCTTGGAGGGACACCAGTTGGAGCAGTACTTC,CASSLEGHQLEQYF
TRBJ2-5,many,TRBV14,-,TGTGCCAGCAGCCAAGAATGGGGGGATGAGACCCAGTACTTC,CASSQEWGDETQYF
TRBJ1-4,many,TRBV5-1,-,TGCGCCAGCAGCTTGGTCCCTTGGGGTCCGGGGAGAGAAAAACTGTTTTTT,CASSLVPWGPGREKLFF
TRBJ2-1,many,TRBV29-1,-,TGCAGCGCCGAGGAGGCAGCAAACTACAATGAGCAGTTCTTC,CSAEEAANYNEQFF
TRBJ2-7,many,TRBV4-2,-,TGTGCCAGCAGCCTGAGACCTAACTCGAGCTCCTACGAGCAGTACTTC,CASSLRPNSSSYEQYF
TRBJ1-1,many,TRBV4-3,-,TGCGCCAGCAGCCAAGACCGGGGGCTGGGGGGTACTGAAGCTTTCTTT,CASSQDRGLGGTEAFF
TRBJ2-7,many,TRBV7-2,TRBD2,TGTGCCAGCAGCACGCTGACTAGCCGCTACGAGCAGTACTTC,CASSTLTSRYEQYF
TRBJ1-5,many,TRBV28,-,TGTGCCAGCAGTTTGAGAGAGGCAAGTCAGCCCCAGCATTTT,CASSLREASQPQHF
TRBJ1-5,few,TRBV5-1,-,TGCGCCAGCAGCTTGGAGCCGGGGGGTCAGCCCCAGCATTTT,CASSLEPGGQPQHF
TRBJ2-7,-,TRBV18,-,TGTGCCAGCTCTACGGGGGTAGCGCCCGAGCAGTACTTC,CASSTGVAPEQYF
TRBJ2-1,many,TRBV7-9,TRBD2,TGTGCCAGCAGCTTGAGCGGGAGGGTCTACAATGAGCAGTTCTTC,CASSLSGRVYNEQFF
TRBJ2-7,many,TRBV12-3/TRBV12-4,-,TGTGCCAGCCTAAGGGACCTCACCTCCTACGAGCAGTACTTC,CASLRDLTSYEQYF
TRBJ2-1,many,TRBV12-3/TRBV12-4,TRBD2,TGTGCCAGCAGTTTAACGGCGGGAGGCTACAATGAGCAGTTCTTC,CASSLTAGGYNEQFF
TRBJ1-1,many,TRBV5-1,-,TGCGCCAGCAGCGTGGGGGCCAGCGGTGAAGCTTTCTTT,CASSVGASGEAFF
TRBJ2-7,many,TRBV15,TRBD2,TGTGCCACCAGCAGAGATGCTGGCGGGAGGACCTACGAGCAGTACTTC,CATSRDAGGRTYEQYF
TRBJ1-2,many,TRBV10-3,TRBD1,TGTGCCATCAGTGACGACAGGGATGGCTACACCTTC,CAISDDRDGYTF
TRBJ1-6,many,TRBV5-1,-,TGCGCCAGCAGCTTGGCCGGCGGAGCCTATAATTCACCCCTCCACTTT,CASSLAGGAYNSPLHF
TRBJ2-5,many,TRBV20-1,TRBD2,TGCAGTGCTAGTTCCGCGGGAGGGCAAGAGACCCAGTACTTC,CSASSAGGQETQYF
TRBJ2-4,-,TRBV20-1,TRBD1,TGCAGTACCAACAAACGGACAGGGAGAAACATTCAGTACTTC,CSTNKRTGRNIQYF
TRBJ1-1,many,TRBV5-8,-,TGTGCCAGCAGACCTGGACACTTGAACACTGAAGCTTTCTTT,CASRPGHLNTEAFF
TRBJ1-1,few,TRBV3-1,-,TGTGACAGCAGCAAAGGACGGGATGAAGCTTTCTTT,CDSSKGRDEAFF
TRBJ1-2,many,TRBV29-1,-,TGCAGCGTTGATGATGGTGATAAAACAAGTGGCTACACCTTC,CSVDDGDKTSGYTF
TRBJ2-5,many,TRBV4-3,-,TGCGCCAGCAGCCAAGGGGTCCAGGGCGGTGGGGAGACCCAGTACTTC,CASSQGVQGGGETQYF
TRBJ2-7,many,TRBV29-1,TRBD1,TGCAGCGTTGAAGTGCGCAGGGGGAGCGAGCAGTACTTC,CSVEVRRGSEQYF
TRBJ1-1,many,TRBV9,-,TGTGCCAGCACCCCTTGGGGTGGAGGCAGGCCGAACACTGAAGCTTTCTTT,CASTPWGGGRPNTEAFF
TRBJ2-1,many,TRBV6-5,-,TGTGCCAGCAACCAGGGTCCCTACAATGAGCAGTTCTTC,CASNQGPYNEQFF
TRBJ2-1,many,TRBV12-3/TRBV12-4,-,TGTGCCAGCAGTGGCCGGGGTCTCTCCTACAATGAGCAGTTCTTC,CASSGRGLSYNEQFF
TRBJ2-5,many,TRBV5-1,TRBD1,TGCGCCAGCAGCCGGACAGGGGACCAAGAGACCCAGTACTTC,CASSRTGDQETQYF
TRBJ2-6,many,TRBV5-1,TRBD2,TGCGCCAGCAGCTTGGCCTATAGCGGGAGTGCTGGGGCCAACGTCCTGACTTTC,CASSLAYSGSAGANVLTF
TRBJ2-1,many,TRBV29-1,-,TGCAGCGTTGGGACAGCCAGGAGCTCCTACAATGAGCAGTTCTTC,CSVGTARSSYNEQFF
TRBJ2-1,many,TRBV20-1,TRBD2,TGCAGTGCTAGAGATTCCCCCCGGACTAGGGGTTTCTACAATGAGCAGTTCTTC,CSARDSPRTRGFYNEQFF
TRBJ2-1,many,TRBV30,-,TGTGCCTGGAAGGCGGGGAGCTCCTACAATGAGCAGTTCTTC,CAWKAGSSYNEQFF
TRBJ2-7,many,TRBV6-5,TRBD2,TGTGCCAGCAGAATTGCCGGGACTAGCAGCGCCTACGAGCAGTACTTC,CASRIAGTSSAYEQYF
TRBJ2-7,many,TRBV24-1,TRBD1,TGTGCCACCAGAAAGGGACAGGGGGTCTCCTACGAGCAGTACTTC,CATRKGQGVSYEQYF
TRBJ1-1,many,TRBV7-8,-,TGTGCCAGCCGACCCGGGGGAGGGGTCACTGAAGCTTTCTTT,CASRPGGGVTEAFF
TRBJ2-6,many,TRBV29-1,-,TGCAGCGCATCAGAGGGAATTAGGTCTGGGGCCAACGTCCTGACTTTC,CSASEGIRSGANVLTF
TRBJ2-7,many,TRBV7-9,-,TGCGCCAGCAGCTTCGGGCAGCCTGCCTACGAGCAGTACTTC,CASSFGQPAYEQYF
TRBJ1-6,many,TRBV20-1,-,TGCAGTGCTAGAGATGTAGGGGAAAATTCACCCCTCCACTTT,CSARDVGENSPLHF
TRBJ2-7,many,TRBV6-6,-,TGTGCCAGCAGCCACGGTGGCGAGCAGTACTTC,CASSHGGEQYF
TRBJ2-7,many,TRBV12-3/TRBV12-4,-,TGTGCCAGCAGCCCCAGGGCTTACGAGCAGTACTTC,CASSPRAYEQYF
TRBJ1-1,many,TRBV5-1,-,TGCGCCAGCAGCTTGGACGTGGACACTGAAGCTTTCTTT,CASSLDVDTEAFF
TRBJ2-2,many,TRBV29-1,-,TGCAGCGTTGAAGAGGGGGCCCACACCGGGGAGCTGTTTTTT,CSVEEGAHTGELFF
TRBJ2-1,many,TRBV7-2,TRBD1,TGTGCCAGCAGCTTAGGGACAGGGCGCAATGAGCAGTTCTTC,CASSLGTGRNEQFF
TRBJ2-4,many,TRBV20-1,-,TGCAGTGCTAGATGGGCCGGGGACATTCAGTACTTC,CSARWAGDIQYF
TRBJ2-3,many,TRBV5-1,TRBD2,TGCGCCAGCAGCTTGACTAGCGCGGACACAGATACGCAGTATTTT,CASSLTSADTDTQYF
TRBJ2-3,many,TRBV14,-,TGTGCCAGCAGCCAAGTTGAGACAGCTACAGATACGCAGTATTTT,CASSQVETATDTQYF